This TCR beta chain emerged from a study of naive and memory T cell subsets. Study conclusions and caveats: TCR counts from RNA may reflect activation-linked expression changes. A few larger clonotypes appeared in naive repertoires, especially CD8, possibly memory cells re-expressing CD45RA. Naive and memory repertoire findings lacked a ground truth for validation.

Both TRBC1 and TRBC2 were covered by a beta constant-region primer of two equimolar oligonucleotides. Four rounds of PCR amplified the ligated cDNA using nested alpha and beta constant-region primers plus SP2. Ligation attached a single-stranded oligonucleotide with a 12-nucleotide UMI and the SP2 primer to the cDNA 3' end. TCRdb recomputed calls from the UMI-ligation and nested PCR reads with MiXCR, one row per CDR3 protein. The sample contains around 93,000 distinct CDR3 sequences, about 10% of which appear only once. CD4+ T cell IFNgamma after overnight CMV lysate exposure gave donor CMV status. The CDR3 runs 19 residues. Germline V gene data show CDR1 as MGHRA and CDR2 as YSYEKL. Trimming removed 4 bases from V and 0 bases from J, with 21 bases in between. This clonotype appeared a few times. As yet, its antigen is unknown.

This TCR derives from a human donor in good health. Source material: naive CD4+ T cells from blood. This chain links TRBV4-1 with TRBJ2-2, with D perhaps matching TRBD2 (6 bases). CDR3 DNA sequence: TGCGCCAGCAGCCGACCGGGACTCAACTTTCCCGCGAACACCGGGGAGCTGTTTTTT. Its translation: CASSRPGLNFPANTGELFF.